Listed below are T cell receptor beta chains from one sample, sequenced in a study of T-cell reconstitution after alpha-beta-depleted transplantation in children. TCRdb independently ran MiXCR on the PCR reads; one entry per CDR3 protein. This sample has about 240,000 distinct CDR3 sequences, with over 20% found just once. Sequencing used PBMCs, obtained before TCRalphabeta/CD19-depleted stem cell transplant. The receptors stem from a girl aged 2 to 9 with Fanconi anemia, due to receive a stem cell transplant. Both conserved end residues are part of each CDR3. The D gene is left open where the match is weak. Clone size is stated in some rows and not others, as once, few, many or a class when expanded.

J gene: TRBJ2-1
D gene: NA
clone size: few
V gene: TRBV20-1
CDR3 DNA: TGCAGTGCTAGCTGGGGACGCGATCAGCAGTTCTTC
CDR3 protein: CSASWGRDQQFF

J gene: TRBJ2-3
D gene: TRBD2
clone size: many
V gene: TRBV5-1
CDR3 DNA: TGCGCCAGCAGCTCGGGACTAGCGGGAGTTGGAGATACGCAGTATTTT
CDR3 protein: CASSSGLAGVGDTQYF

J gene: TRBJ1-5
D gene: NA
clone size: many
V gene: TRBV21-1
CDR3 DNA: TGTGCCAGCCCCGGGGGGAGGGAGGGCAATCAGCCCCAGCATTTT
CDR3 protein: CASPGGREGNQPQHF

J gene: TRBJ1-2
D gene: NA
clone size: NA
V gene: TRBV4-2
CDR3 DNA: TGTGCCAGCAGCCAAGATCGACAGAGAGGCTATGGCTACACCTTC
CDR3 protein: CASSQDRQRGYGYTF

J gene: TRBJ2-7
D gene: TRBD1
clone size: NA
V gene: TRBV19
CDR3 DNA: TGTGCCAGTAGTAGACGACAGGGGAACACGCCCTACGAGCAGTACTTC
CDR3 protein: CASSRRQGNTPYEQYF

J gene: TRBJ2-3
D gene: TRBD2
clone size: NA
V gene: TRBV11-2
CDR3 DNA: TGTGCCAGCAGCCCTACAGGGAAAAGCGGGAGATTGGCAGATACGCAGTATTTT
CDR3 protein: CASSPTGKSGRLADTQYF

J gene: TRBJ2-3
D gene: NA
clone size: few
V gene: TRBV28
CDR3 DNA: TGTGCCAGCAGTTTATTTGACTCCCCACTAAAGTATTTT
CDR3 protein: CASSLFDSPLKYF

J gene: TRBJ2-1
D gene: TRBD2
clone size: NA
V gene: TRBV5-1
CDR3 DNA: TGCGCCAGCAGCATTAGCGGGAGTTCCTACAATGAGCAGTTCTTC
CDR3 protein: CASSISGSSYNEQFF

J gene: TRBJ2-7
D gene: NA
clone size: many
V gene: TRBV7-2
CDR3 DNA: TGTGCCAGCAGCTTCAGGGTGGTCCGGAGCTACGAGCAGTACTTC
CDR3 protein: CASSFRVVRSYEQYF

J gene: TRBJ2-6
D gene: NA
clone size: NA
V gene: TRBV6-2/TRBV6-3
CDR3 DNA: TGTGCCAGCAGTTTGGGGGTCTTATCCTCTGGGGCCAACGTCCTGACTTTC
CDR3 protein: CASSLGVLSSGANVLTF

J gene: TRBJ2-7
D gene: NA
clone size: many
V gene: TRBV7-2
CDR3 DNA: TGTGCCAGCAGCGTAGCAGCGGCCTACGAGCAGTACTTC
CDR3 protein: CASSVAAAYEQYF

J gene: TRBJ2-3
D gene: TRBD1
clone size: few
V gene: TRBV12-5
CDR3 DNA: TGTGCTAGTGGTTTCGCTCCGGGACAGGGGGCAGATACGCAGTATTTT
CDR3 protein: CASGFAPGQGADTQYF

J gene: TRBJ2-7
D gene: NA
clone size: many
V gene: TRBV20-1
CDR3 DNA: TGCAGTGCTAGAGATGGGAGGACAGCTGTGTACGAGCAGTACTTC
CDR3 protein: CSARDGRTAVYEQYF

J gene: TRBJ2-2
D gene: TRBD2
clone size: NA
V gene: TRBV20-1
CDR3 DNA: TGCAGTGCTAGTCTACTAGCGGGGGGGACCGGGGAGCTGTTTTTT
CDR3 protein: CSASLLAGGTGELFF

J gene: TRBJ2-7
D gene: TRBD1
clone size: many
V gene: TRBV20-1
CDR3 DNA: TGCAGTGCTAGAGGACAGGGACAGAGCTCCTACGAGCAGTACTTC
CDR3 protein: CSARGQGQSSYEQYF

J gene: TRBJ2-7
D gene: TRBD1
clone size: once
V gene: TRBV7-6
CDR3 DNA: TGTGCCAGCAGCGCCACAGGGGCCGAGCAGTACTTC
CDR3 protein: CASSATGAEQYF

J gene: TRBJ1-5
D gene: NA
clone size: many
V gene: TRBV20-1
CDR3 DNA: TGCAGTGCTAGAAACATGTATAGCAATCAGCCCCAGCATTTT
CDR3 protein: CSARNMYSNQPQHF

J gene: TRBJ2-7
D gene: NA
clone size: few
V gene: TRBV4-1
CDR3 DNA: TGCGCCAGCAGCGAAGAGTACAGGGAAACCTACGAGCAGTACTTC
CDR3 protein: CASSEEYRETYEQYF

J gene: TRBJ2-7
D gene: NA
clone size: NA
V gene: TRBV20-1
CDR3 DNA: TGCAGTGCTCTCGACAGGCTTACCTACGAGCAGTACTTC
CDR3 protein: CSALDRLTYEQYF

J gene: TRBJ2-5
D gene: NA
clone size: many
V gene: TRBV29-1
CDR3 DNA: TGCAGCGTTAGCCCAAGACAGATCCTACAAGAGACCCAGTACTTC
CDR3 protein: CSVSPRQILQETQYF

J gene: TRBJ2-3
D gene: NA
clone size: many
V gene: TRBV10-3
CDR3 DNA: TGTGCCATCAGTGAGAAAAGGGCAGATACGCAGTATTTT
CDR3 protein: CAISEKRADTQYF

J gene: TRBJ2-7
D gene: NA
clone size: few
V gene: TRBV18
CDR3 DNA: TGTGCCAGCTCACCACCCACAGGACCCGAGCAGTACTTC
CDR3 protein: CASSPPTGPEQYF

J gene: TRBJ1-1
D gene: NA
clone size: NA
V gene: TRBV15
CDR3 DNA: TGTGCCACCAGCAGAGACCGAAGGTACGGGGGCGTTAGTATGTATGCTGAAGCTTTCTTT
CDR3 protein: CATSRDRRYGGVSMYAEAFF

J gene: TRBJ2-3
D gene: TRBD2
clone size: many
V gene: TRBV6-5
CDR3 DNA: TGTGCCAGCAGTTACGTCGGGGGGGCTGGCACAGATACGCAGTATTTT
CDR3 protein: CASSYVGGAGTDTQYF

J gene: TRBJ2-7
D gene: TRBD1
clone size: NA
V gene: TRBV6-1
CDR3 DNA: TGTGCCAGCGGCCAGGGGGCGAAGTACGAGCAGTACTTC
CDR3 protein: CASGQGAKYEQYF

J gene: TRBJ2-1
D gene: NA
clone size: many
V gene: TRBV6-5
CDR3 DNA: TGTGCCAGCAGTTACGCGGGATGGTCCTACAATGAGCAGTTCTTC
CDR3 protein: CASSYAGWSYNEQFF

J gene: TRBJ2-1
D gene: TRBD2
clone size: many
V gene: TRBV20-1
CDR3 DNA: TGCAGTGCTCTGGGACTAGCGGGGGTGGAGCAGTTCTTC
CDR3 protein: CSALGLAGVEQFF

J gene: TRBJ2-1
D gene: TRBD1
clone size: many
V gene: TRBV5-6
CDR3 DNA: TGTGCCAGCAGCTATGACAGGGACAATGAGCAGTTCTTC
CDR3 protein: CASSYDRDNEQFF

J gene: TRBJ1-4
D gene: NA
clone size: NA
V gene: TRBV20-1
CDR3 DNA: TGCAGTGCTAGAGATCTTGGATCCACTAATGAAAAACTGTTTTTT
CDR3 protein: CSARDLGSTNEKLFF

J gene: TRBJ1-1
D gene: NA
clone size: many
V gene: TRBV20-1
CDR3 DNA: TGCAGTGCTAGGTCAGGGGCTAGGGACACTGAAGCTTTCTTT
CDR3 protein: CSARSGARDTEAFF

J gene: TRBJ2-7
D gene: NA
clone size: many
V gene: TRBV12-3/TRBV12-4
CDR3 DNA: TGTGCCAGCAGCTTCACAGACCCCTACGAGCAGTACTTC
CDR3 protein: CASSFTDPYEQYF

J gene: TRBJ2-7
D gene: NA
clone size: NA
V gene: TRBV11-2
CDR3 DNA: TGTGCCAGCAGCTTATCCGGGACACTCATCTCCTACGAGCAGTACTTC
CDR3 protein: CASSLSGTLISYEQYF

J gene: TRBJ2-5
D gene: NA
clone size: NA
V gene: TRBV6-5
CDR3 DNA: TGTGCCAGTCGTAGGCTAGGAGAGACCCAGTACTTC
CDR3 protein: CASRRLGETQYF

J gene: TRBJ2-5
D gene: NA
clone size: NA
V gene: TRBV20-1
CDR3 DNA: TGCAGTGCCCCCAGACGGGACCAAGAGACCCAGTACTTC
CDR3 protein: CSAPRRDQETQYF

J gene: TRBJ2-7
D gene: NA
clone size: NA
V gene: TRBV7-9
CDR3 DNA: TGTGCCAGCAGCTTAGGCAGGGGTTGGTACGAGCAGTACTTC
CDR3 protein: CASSLGRGWYEQYF

J gene: TRBJ2-7
D gene: TRBD2
clone size: NA
V gene: TRBV20-1
CDR3 DNA: TGCAGTGCCGAGGGGCGGACTAGCGGTACCTACGAGCAGTACTTC
CDR3 protein: CSAEGRTSGTYEQYF

J gene: TRBJ1-2
D gene: NA
clone size: many
V gene: TRBV4-2
CDR3 DNA: TGTGCCAGCAGCCAAGATCTAGGGTATGGCTACACCTTC
CDR3 protein: CASSQDLGYGYTF

J gene: TRBJ2-3
D gene: TRBD1
clone size: few
V gene: TRBV28
CDR3 DNA: TGTGCCAGCAGCCGCGACAGGGTGGTCACAGATACGCAGTATTTT
CDR3 protein: CASSRDRVVTDTQYF

J gene: TRBJ2-5
D gene: NA
clone size: many
V gene: TRBV5-6
CDR3 DNA: TGTGCCAGCAGCTTGGGATGGGAGACCCAGTACTTC
CDR3 protein: CASSLGWETQYF

J gene: TRBJ2-3
D gene: NA
clone size: many
V gene: TRBV29-1
CDR3 DNA: TGCAGCGTGGTCGACCGGGTTAGCGGCGTTACGCAGTATTTT
CDR3 protein: CSVVDRVSGVTQYF

J gene: TRBJ2-1
D gene: TRBD1
clone size: NA
V gene: TRBV10-3
CDR3 DNA: TGTGCCATCAGTGAAAGGGACAGGGATAGGAATGAGCAGTTCTTC
CDR3 protein: CAISERDRDRNEQFF